The 28 T cell receptor beta chains in this list originate from one sample, sequenced in a study of shared clonotypes between healthy human individuals. The assay was immunoSEQ multiplex PCR, and TCRdb's table has in-frame clones only and misses some. The sample lists 2 million to 2.5 million clones, more than 80% seen once, with 0.39% in the top ten. The sequenced sample was naive CD4+ T cells from PBMCs. Subset: CD45RA+ positively selected. Source of these receptors: a man between 18 and 29 years old in good health. Some clones in this sample may be carry-over from other donors' samples.

The chain combines TRBV6-6 with TRBJ1-2; 8 nucleotides align to TRBD1. This CDR3 spans 13 amino acids. CDR1 is MNHNY, CDR2 SVGAGI, per germline (reference sequence). The ends lost 6 bases at V and 5 bases at J; junction bases unmatched: 5. The CDR3 DNA follows: TGTGCCAGCAGGTTACAGGGGGGGTATGGCTACACCTTC. This translates into CASRLQGGYGYTF.

The rearrangement uses TRBV28 and TRBJ2-3; TRBD1 agrees at 7 bases. CDR1 is MDHEN and CDR2 is SYDVKM in the germline V gene. Germline trimming cut 5 bases from V and 1 base from J; bases unmatched to any gene: 9. The CDR3 runs 16 residues. For the CDR3, the DNA is TGTGCCAGCAGTCCTAGGACAGGTCCCCGCACAGATACGCAGTATTTT. Its translation is CASSPRTGPRTDTQYF. The full variable domain, rest sourced from reference TRBV28 and TRBJ2-3, is DVKVTQSSRYLVKRTGEKVFLECVQDMDHENMFWYRQDPGLGLRLIYFSYDVKMKEKGDIPEGYSVSREKKERFSLILESASTNQTSMYLCASSPRTGPRTDTQYFGPGTRLTVL.

Regarding this clone: The sample holds other DNA sequences that translate to the same CDR3. V usage is TRBV2 and J usage is TRBJ2-3; 10 bases are a match to TRBD1. In germline, CDR1 is SNHLY, CDR2 FYNNEI. This CDR3 is built from 14 residues. Trimming removed 6 bases from V and 4 bases from J; junction bases left unmatched: 4. CDR3 nucleotides: TGTGCCAGCAGCCGGGACAGGGGACCAGATACGCAGTATTTT. As protein: CASSRDRGPDTQYF.

The chain has TRBV7-8 and TRBJ1-2; possibly TRBD1 for D (6 bases). The length of the CDR3 is 14 residues. The germline CDR1 and CDR2 sequences are SGHVS and FQNEAQ. V was trimmed by 1 base and J by 6 bases, leaving 12 bases between them. The CDR3 bases are TGTGCCAGCAGCTTAGTTCAGGGGTACCATGGCTACACCTTC. Protein sequence: CASSLVQGYHGYTF.

As to this clone: Other DNA variants within this sample encode the same CDR3. This rearrangement joins TRBV9 to TRBJ2-3, with D uncertain. Germline CDR1 SGDLS, CDR2 YYNGEE. The CDR3 loop spans 14 amino acids. Trimming took off 0 bases at V and 2 bases at J, with 7 bases between the two ends. In nucleotides, the CDR3 is TGTGCCAGCAGCGTAGACGCAGTCACAGATACGCAGTATTTT. Protein product: CASSVDAVTDTQYF. The whole variable domain, filled in from reference TRBV9 and TRBJ2-3, reads DSGVTQTPKHLITATGQRVTLRCSPRSGDLSVYWYQQSLDQGLQFLIQYYNGEERAKGNILERFSAQQFPDLHSELNLSSLELGDSALYFCASSVDAVTDTQYFGPGTRLTVL.

The chain employs TRBV5-4 and TRBJ1-4, with D unresolved. The CDR3 length is 15 residues. Germline V gene data show CDR1 as SGHNT and CDR2 as YYREEE (reference sequence). The V and J ends lost 1 base and 3 bases respectively, with 10 bases between them. CDR3 protein: CASSLFDTPNEKLFF. The CDR3 DNA is TGTGCCAGCAGCTTGTTTGACACCCCTAATGAAAAACTGTTTTTT. The complete variable domain, with remaining parts taken from reference TRBV5-4 and TRBJ1-4, reads ETGVTQSPTHLIKTRGQQVTLRCSSQSGHNTVSWYQQALGQGPQFIFQYYREEENGRGNFPPRFSGLQFPNYSSELNVNALELDDSALYLCASSLFDTPNEKLFFGSGTQLSVL.

The chain employs TRBV7-6 and TRBJ1-1, with 9 positions matching TRBD1. Germline V gives CDR1 SGHVS, CDR2 FNYEAQ. The CDR3 length is 15 residues. J lost 6 bases, V lost 4 bases, and 9 bases had no gene match. The CDR3 region is CASSSTDRGTAEAFF. CDR3 in DNA: TGTGCCAGCAGCTCCACCGACAGGGGGACTGCTGAAGCTTTCTTT.

In the case of this clone: Other DNA sequences in the sample encode the same CDR3. This chain joins TRBV19 and TRBJ2-6; D not certain. The CDR3 extends over 15 amino acids. Trimming removed 1 base at V and 1 base at J, with 5 bases between. Germline V gene lookup returns CDR1 LNHDA and CDR2 SQIVND (reference sequence). DNA for the CDR3: TGTGCCAGTAGTATAGGTGGTTCTGGGGCCAACGTCCTGACTTTC. Its protein is CASSIGGSGANVLTF. Full variable domain (remainder filled in from reference TRBV19 and TRBJ2-6): DGGITQSPKYLFRKEGQNVTLSCEQNLNHDAMYWYRQDPGQGLRLIYYSQIVNDFQKGDIAEGYSVSREKKESFPLTVTSAQKNPTAFYLCASSIGGSGANVLTFGAGSRLTVL.

The rearrangement links TRBV10-3 to TRBJ2-7; tentatively, D is TRBD2 (6 bases). The germline CDR1 and CDR2 sequences are ENHRY and SYGVKD. The CDR3 sequence is 13 residues long. V lost 8 bases to trimming and J lost 2 bases, with 13 bases between them. The CDR3 spells CAIGSGDPYEQYF. DNA for the CDR3: TGTGCCATCGGATCGGGAGACCCCTACGAGCAGTACTTC.

The CDR3 region has the DNA TGTGCCAGCAGCCTCGGGACGGCGAACACCGGGGAGCTGTTTTTT. Amino acids: CASSLGTANTGELFF. V and J are TRBV11-3 and TRBJ2-2; the D gene could be TRBD1 or TRBD2 (5 bases each). CDR1 is SGHNT and CDR2 is YENEEA in the germline V gene. V was clipped by 5 bases and J by 0 bases, with 10 bases between them. This CDR3 comprises 15 residues.

The gene calls are TRBV19 and TRBJ2-7; D gene ambiguous. Germline values: CDR1 LNHDA, CDR2 SQIVND (reference sequence). With 4 bases removed from V and 3 bases from J, the gap between germline ends came to 7 bases. This CDR3 comprises 12 residues. In DNA form, the CDR3 reads TGTGCCAGTAGTAATTCCTACTACGAGCAGTACTTC. Translation gives CASSNSYYEQYF.

The J gene is TRBJ2-7, the V gene TRBV11-2; D is perhaps TRBD2 (5 bases). This CDR3 has 12 amino acids. The germline V and J ends were trimmed by 7 bases and 6 bases, with 13 bases remaining between them. Germline CDR1 SGHAT, CDR2 FQNNGV. The CDR3 loop is CASNALRGEQYF. CDR3 nucleotide sequence: TGTGCCAGCAACGCTTTACGGGGCGAGCAGTACTTC. Combining the CDR3 with reference TRBV11-2 and TRBJ2-7 gives the whole variable domain EAGVAQSPRYKIIEKRQSVAFWCNPISGHATLYWYQQILGQGPKLLIQFQNNGVVDDSQLPKDRFSAERLKGVDSTLKIQPAKLEDSAVYLCASNALRGEQYFGPGTRLTVT.

The rearrangement uses TRBV5-6 and TRBJ1-1; D possibly corresponds to TRBD1 (5 bases). V was clipped by 4 bases and J by 5 bases, with 12 bases between them. The CDR3 consists of 13 residues. In germline, CDR1 is SGHDT, CDR2 YYEEEE. CDR3 bases: TGTGCCAGCAGCCGGAAGGGGAGAACTGAAGCTTTCTTT. Translating it yields CASSRKGRTEAFF. Complete variable domain (other parts from reference TRBV5-6 and TRBJ1-1): DAGVTQSPTHLIKTRGQQVTLRCSPKSGHDTVSWYQQALGQGPQFIFQYYEEEERQRGNFPDRFSGHQFPNYSSELNVNALLLGDSALYLCASSRKGRTEAFFGQGTRLTVV.

About this clone: Other DNA sequences in this sample translate to the same CDR3. V gene TRBV7-9 combines with J gene TRBJ2-3; TRBD2 aligns across 7 bases. Per germline, CDR1 SEHNR and CDR2 FQNEAQ (reference sequence). The CDR3 is 15 residues long. V gave up 5 bases and J gave up 3 bases; unmatched junction bases: 8. Written as DNA, the CDR3 is TGTGCCAGCAGCCTAGGGCTAGCGGTTACAGATACGCAGTATTTT. Its protein is CASSLGLAVTDTQYF.

Points on this clone: The same CDR3 is also encoded by other DNA sequences in this sample. V is TRBV5-1 and J is TRBJ2-1; 9 nucleotides agree with TRBD2. Germline-derived CDR1 and CDR2 are SGHRS and YFSETQ. J was trimmed by 2 bases and V by 0 bases; bases with no gene match: 0. CDR3 length equals 15 residues. The CDR3: CASSLASGAYNEQFF. The CDR3 DNA sequence: TGCGCCAGCAGCTTGGCTAGCGGGGCCTACAATGAGCAGTTCTTC.

The V call is TRBV5-1, the J call TRBJ2-3; 7 positions agree with TRBD2. Germline V lookup: CDR1 SGHRS, CDR2 YFSETQ. The junction had 28 bases not matched to a gene; V was cut back by 3 bases and J by 6 bases. This CDR3 is 21 amino acids long. CDR3 residues: CASSSKGSARGRPNGGDTQYF. CDR3 bases: TGCGCCAGCAGCTCGAAGGGCTCGGCGCGCGGGAGACCTAACGGGGGGGATACGCAGTATTTT.

V usage is TRBV2 and J usage is TRBJ2-3, with D perhaps being TRBD1 or TRBD2 (5 bases each). Looked up from germline, CDR1 is SNHLY and CDR2 is FYNNEI. The CDR3 loop spans 16 amino acids. The ends were cut back, 7 bases at V and 4 bases at J, with 21 bases in the middle. The CDR3 nucleotides read TGTGCCAGCAACCCCGCGACGGGTGGGGGATCAGATACGCAGTATTTT. Translating it yields CASNPATGGGSDTQYF.

CDR3 coding DNA: TGTGCCACCAGCAGGAGGCGTAATGAAAAACTGTTTTTT. Its protein product is CATSRRRNEKLFF. The chain carries TRBV15 and TRBJ1-4; D is unclear. The CDR3 loop spans 13 amino acids. The V gene's germline CDR1 is LNHNV and CDR2 YYDKDF (reference sequence). V was trimmed by 3 bases and J by 4 bases, leaving 6 bases between them.

The chain is built from TRBV28 and TRBJ2-4; no firm D call. V was clipped by 4 bases and J by 8 bases, with 12 bases between them. The CDR3 has 13 amino acids. Germline V gene data show CDR1 as MDHEN and CDR2 as SYDVKM. CDR3 in amino acids: CASSSPSEYIQYF. CDR3 bases: TGTGCCAGCAGTTCCCCCTCCGAATACATTCAGTACTTC.

V and J are TRBV7-2 and TRBJ2-3, with TRBD2 matching 15 bases. This CDR3 is 19 amino acids long. The junction had 10 bases not matched to a gene; V was cut back by 5 bases and J by 1 base. Germline V gene lookup returns CDR1 SGHTA and CDR2 FQGNSA. DNA for the CDR3: TGTGCCAGCAGCAGCGGGACTAGCGGGAGGAACGATGGCACAGATACGCAGTATTTT. As protein: CASSSGTSGRNDGTDTQYF.

Here the CDR3 DNA reads TGTGCCAGCAGTGAAGCGTGGGGAATAACTAATGAAAAACTGTTTTTT. Translating it yields CASSEAWGITNEKLFF. J is TRBJ1-4 and V is TRBV6-1; D remains ambiguous. Per the germline V gene, CDR1 is MNHNS and CDR2 is SASEGT. V was shortened by 0 bases and J by 1 base, with 9 bases between the two germline ends. The CDR3 has 16 amino acids.

The rearrangement uses TRBV6-1 and TRBJ2-5, with TRBD2 matching over 13 bases. The CDR3 consists of 19 residues. V dropped 2 bases and J dropped 4; count of bases not matched to a gene: 13. CDR1 is MNHNS, CDR2 SASEGT, per germline. CDR3 amino acids: CASSEWTLLAGGPRETQYF. Written as DNA, the CDR3 is TGTGCCAGCAGTGAATGGACATTACTAGCGGGAGGGCCGAGAGAGACCCAGTACTTC.

Only one count was recorded for this clone. This sequence joins TRBV28 and TRBJ2-7; D tentatively fits TRBD1 or TRBD2 (5 bases each). CDR3 length equals 13 residues. The germline V and J ends were trimmed by 7 bases and 6 bases, with 16 bases remaining between them. Germline CDR1 reads MDHEN; CDR2 reads SYDVKM. The CDR3 sequence is CASTPAGDGEQYF. The DNA for the CDR3 is TGTGCCAGCACCCCTGCTGGGGACGGCGAGCAGTACTTC.

On this clone: The same CDR3 arises from other DNA sequences in this sample as well. The gene calls are TRBV7-2 and TRBJ1-5; 9 bases match TRBD1. The J segment lost 5 bases and the V segment lost 5 bases, leaving 4 bases of the junction unmatched. Germline-derived CDR1 and CDR2 are SGHTA and FQGNSA. The CDR3 covers 14 residues. CDR3 sequence: CASSPRTGDQPQHF. For the CDR3, the DNA is TGTGCCAGCAGCCCACGGACAGGGGATCAGCCCCAGCATTTT.

V gene TRBV6-6 combines with J gene TRBJ2-3; TRBD1 might be the D (5 bases). V was trimmed by 5 bases and J by 4 bases, leaving 13 bases between them. CDR3 size: 14 residues. Per the germline V gene, CDR1 is MNHNY and CDR2 is SVGAGI (reference sequence). CDR3 loop: CASSGRQGPDTQYF. In DNA form, the CDR3 reads TGTGCCAGCAGTGGGCGGCAGGGCCCAGATACGCAGTATTTT.

The V and J genes are TRBV6-1 and TRBJ2-1; D uncertain. V gave up 4 bases and J gave up 8 bases, with 12 bases separating them. This CDR3 is 13 amino acids long. Germline loops: CDR1 MNHNS, CDR2 SASEGT. The CDR3 DNA is TGTGCCAGCAGTGGGCTCCCCGCGGATGAGCAGTTCTTC. This sequence encodes CASSGLPADEQFF.

The chain recombines TRBV5-4 with TRBJ2-2; D not resolved. CDR3 size: 13 residues. Germline V CDR1 and CDR2: SGHNT, YYREEE (reference sequence). V dropped 0 bases and J dropped 5 bases, with 5 bases sitting between them. The CDR3 coding sequence is TGTGCCAGCAGCTTGGACTGGACCGGGGAGCTGTTTTTT. This encodes CASSLDWTGELFF.

In regard to this clone: Other nucleotide sequences in the sample specify the same CDR3. The V gene is TRBV5-1, the J gene TRBJ2-5, with unresolved D. This CDR3 is 15 amino acids long. The germline V gene encodes CDR1 SGHRS and CDR2 YFSETQ. V lost 0 bases and J 2 bases, leaving 11 bases between the germline ends. The CDR3 sequence is CASSLAGTRQETQYF. DNA for the CDR3: TGCGCCAGCAGCTTGGCCGGTACCAGACAAGAGACCCAGTACTTC.